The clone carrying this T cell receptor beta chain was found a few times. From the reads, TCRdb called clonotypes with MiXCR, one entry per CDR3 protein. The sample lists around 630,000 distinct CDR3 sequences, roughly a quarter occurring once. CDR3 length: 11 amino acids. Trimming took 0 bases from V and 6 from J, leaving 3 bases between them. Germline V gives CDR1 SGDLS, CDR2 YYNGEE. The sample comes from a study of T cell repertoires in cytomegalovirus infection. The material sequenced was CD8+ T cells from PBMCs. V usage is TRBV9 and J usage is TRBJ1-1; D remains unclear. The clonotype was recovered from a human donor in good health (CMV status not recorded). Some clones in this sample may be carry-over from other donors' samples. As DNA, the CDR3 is TGTGCCAGCAGCGTAGTCTCTGAAGCTTTCTTT. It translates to CASSVVSEAFF.